The clone carrying this TCR beta chain was picked up a small number of times. As yet, its antigen is unknown. These data belong to a study of early T cells in non-severe SARS-CoV-2 infection. Findings and caveats of the study: Anti-spike CD8 specificities were favored by VDJdb matching, whose results missed private and CD4 specificities.

TCRdb re-called the 5' RACE reads through MiXCR, storing one row per CDR3 protein. The repertoire holds roughly 100,000 distinct CDR3 sequences, with roughly 12% as singletons. This sequence originates from an adult who was a healthcare worker with PCR-confirmed SARS-CoV-2 infection or an uninfected control (not recorded which). This sample comprised whole blood, obtained at baseline.

In nucleotides, the CDR3 is TGTGCCAGCAGCTTAGCGAATAGGGGTGAAAAACTGTTTTTT. Amino acids: CASSLANRGEKLFF. The V call is TRBV7-9, the J call TRBJ1-4; D might be TRBD1 (5 bases). Germline CDR1 is SEHNR and CDR2 is FQNEAQ (reference sequence). V dropped 0 bases and J dropped 7 bases, with 9 bases sitting between them. The CDR3 loop spans 14 amino acids.